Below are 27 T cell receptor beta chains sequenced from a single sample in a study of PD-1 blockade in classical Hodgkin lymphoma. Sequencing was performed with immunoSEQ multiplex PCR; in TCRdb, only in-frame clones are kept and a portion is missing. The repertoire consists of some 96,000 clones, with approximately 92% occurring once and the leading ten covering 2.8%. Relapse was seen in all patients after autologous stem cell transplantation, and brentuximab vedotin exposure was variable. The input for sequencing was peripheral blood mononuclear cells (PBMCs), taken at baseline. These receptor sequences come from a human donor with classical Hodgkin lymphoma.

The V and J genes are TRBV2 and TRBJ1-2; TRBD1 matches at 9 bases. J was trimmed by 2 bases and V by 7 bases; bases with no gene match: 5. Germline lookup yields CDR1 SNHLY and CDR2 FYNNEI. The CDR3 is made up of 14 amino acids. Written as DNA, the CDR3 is TGTGCCAGCATTTCCGACAGGGGGAACTATGGCTACACCTTC. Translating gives CASISDRGNYGYTF.

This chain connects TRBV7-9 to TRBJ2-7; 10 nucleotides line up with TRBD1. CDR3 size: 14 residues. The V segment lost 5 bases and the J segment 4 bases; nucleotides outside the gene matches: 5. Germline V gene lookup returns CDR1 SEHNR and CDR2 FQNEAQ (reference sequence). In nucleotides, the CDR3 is TGTGCCAGCAGCCTAAGACAGGGGGCGTACGAGCAGTACTTC. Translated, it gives CASSLRQGAYEQYF. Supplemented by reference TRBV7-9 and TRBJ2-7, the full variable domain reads DTGVSQNPRHKITKRGQNVTFRCDPISEHNRLYWYRQTLGQGPEFLTYFQNEAQLEKSRLLSDRFSAERPKGSFSTLEIQRTEQGDSAMYLCASSLRQGAYEQYFGPGTRLTVT.

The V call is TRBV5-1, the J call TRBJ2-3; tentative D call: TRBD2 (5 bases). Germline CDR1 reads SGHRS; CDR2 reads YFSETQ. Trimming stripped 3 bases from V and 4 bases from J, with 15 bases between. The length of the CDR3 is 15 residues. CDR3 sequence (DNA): TGCGCCAGCAGCTCCCAGACCCACGGGGCAGATACGCAGTATTTT. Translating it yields CASSSQTHGADTQYF.

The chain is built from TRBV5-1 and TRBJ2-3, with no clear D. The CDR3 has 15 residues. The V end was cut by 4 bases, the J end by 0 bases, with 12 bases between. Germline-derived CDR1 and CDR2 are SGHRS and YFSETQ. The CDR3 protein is CASSRGAVSTDTQYF. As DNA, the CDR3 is TGCGCCAGCAGCCGAGGTGCAGTTAGCACAGATACGCAGTATTTT.

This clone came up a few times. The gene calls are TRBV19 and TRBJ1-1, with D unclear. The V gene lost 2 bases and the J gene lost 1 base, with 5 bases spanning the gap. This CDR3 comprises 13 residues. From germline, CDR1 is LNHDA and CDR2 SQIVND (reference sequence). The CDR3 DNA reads TGTGCCAGTAGTATACAGAAGAACACTGAAGCTTTCTTT. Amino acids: CASSIQKNTEAFF. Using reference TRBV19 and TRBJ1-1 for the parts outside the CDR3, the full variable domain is DGGITQSPKYLFRKEGQNVTLSCEQNLNHDAMYWYRQDPGQGLRLIYYSQIVNDFQKGDIAEGYSVSREKKESFPLTVTSAQKNPTAFYLCASSIQKNTEAFFGQGTRLTVV.

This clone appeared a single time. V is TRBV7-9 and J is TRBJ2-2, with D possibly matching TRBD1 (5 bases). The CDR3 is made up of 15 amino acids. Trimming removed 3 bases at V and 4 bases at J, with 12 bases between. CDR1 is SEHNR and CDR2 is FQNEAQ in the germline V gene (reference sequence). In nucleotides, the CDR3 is TGTGCCAGCAGCTTTCGACAGTTGGGCACCGGGGAGCTGTTTTTT. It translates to CASSFRQLGTGELFF.

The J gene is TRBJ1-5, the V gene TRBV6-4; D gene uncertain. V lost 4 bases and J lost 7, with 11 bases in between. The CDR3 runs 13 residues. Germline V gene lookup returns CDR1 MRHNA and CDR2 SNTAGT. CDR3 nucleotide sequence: TGTGCCAGCAGTGGATATGAAGGGCAGCCCCAGCATTTT. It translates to CASSGYEGQPQHF.

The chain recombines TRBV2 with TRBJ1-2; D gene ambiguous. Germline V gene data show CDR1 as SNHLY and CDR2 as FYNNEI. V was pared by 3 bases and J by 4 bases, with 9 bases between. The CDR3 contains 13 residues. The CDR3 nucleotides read TGTGCCAGCAGTGACGGAATAGGCTATGGCTACACCTTC. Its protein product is CASSDGIGYGYTF.

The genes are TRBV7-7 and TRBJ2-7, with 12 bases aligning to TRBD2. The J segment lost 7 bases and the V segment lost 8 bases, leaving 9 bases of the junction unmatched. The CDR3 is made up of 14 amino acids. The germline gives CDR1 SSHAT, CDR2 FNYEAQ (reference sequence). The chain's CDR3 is CASGSTSGSVEQYF. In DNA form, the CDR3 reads TGTGCCAGCGGGTCGACTAGCGGGAGTGTAGAGCAGTACTTC.

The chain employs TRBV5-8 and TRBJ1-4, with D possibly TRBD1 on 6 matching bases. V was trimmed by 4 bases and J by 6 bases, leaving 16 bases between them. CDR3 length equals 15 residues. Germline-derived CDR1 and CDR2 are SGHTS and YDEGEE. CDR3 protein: CASSTLRQEDEKLFF. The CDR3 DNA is TGTGCCAGCAGCACCCTACGACAGGAGGATGAAAAACTGTTTTTT.

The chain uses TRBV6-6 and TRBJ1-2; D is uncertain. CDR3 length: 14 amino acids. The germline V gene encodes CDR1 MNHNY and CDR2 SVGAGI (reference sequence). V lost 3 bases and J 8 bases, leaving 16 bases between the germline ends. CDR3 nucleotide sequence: TGTGCCAGCAGTTATGTGGACTGGTCCCCAGGCTACACCTTC. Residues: CASSYVDWSPGYTF.

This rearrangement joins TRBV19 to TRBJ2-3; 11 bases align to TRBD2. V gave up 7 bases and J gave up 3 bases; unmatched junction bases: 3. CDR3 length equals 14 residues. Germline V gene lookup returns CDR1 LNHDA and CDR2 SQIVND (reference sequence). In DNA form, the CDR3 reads TGTGCCAGTACTAGCGGGAGGCAAACAGATACGCAGTATTTT. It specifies CASTSGRQTDTQYF.

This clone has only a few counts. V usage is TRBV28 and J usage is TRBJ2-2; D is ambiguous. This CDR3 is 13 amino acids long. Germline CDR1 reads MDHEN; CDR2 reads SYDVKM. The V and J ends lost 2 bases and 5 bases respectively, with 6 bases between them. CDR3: CASSLIQTGELFF. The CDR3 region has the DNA TGTGCCAGCAGTTTAATCCAAACCGGGGAGCTGTTTTTT.

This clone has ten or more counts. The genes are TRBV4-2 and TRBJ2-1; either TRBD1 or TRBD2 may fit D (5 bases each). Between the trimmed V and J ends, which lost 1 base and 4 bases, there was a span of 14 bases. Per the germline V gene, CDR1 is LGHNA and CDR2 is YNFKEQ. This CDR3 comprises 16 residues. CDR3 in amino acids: CASSQAGRTPYNEQFF. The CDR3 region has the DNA TGTGCCAGCAGCCAAGCGGGACGTACGCCTTACAATGAGCAGTTCTTC.

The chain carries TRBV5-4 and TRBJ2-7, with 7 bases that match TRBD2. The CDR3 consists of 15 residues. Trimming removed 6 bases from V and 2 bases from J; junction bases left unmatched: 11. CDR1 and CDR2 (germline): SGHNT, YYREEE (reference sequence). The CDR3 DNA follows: TGTGCCAGCAACGAAGGCGGGAGTTTCGCCTACGAGCAGTACTTC. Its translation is CASNEGGSFAYEQYF.

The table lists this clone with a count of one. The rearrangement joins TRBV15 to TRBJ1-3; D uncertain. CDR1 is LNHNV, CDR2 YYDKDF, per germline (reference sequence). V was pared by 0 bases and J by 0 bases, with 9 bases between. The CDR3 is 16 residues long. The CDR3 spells CATSRDRGSSGNTIYF. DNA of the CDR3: TGTGCCACCAGCAGAGATCGGGGTAGCTCTGGAAACACCATATATTTT.

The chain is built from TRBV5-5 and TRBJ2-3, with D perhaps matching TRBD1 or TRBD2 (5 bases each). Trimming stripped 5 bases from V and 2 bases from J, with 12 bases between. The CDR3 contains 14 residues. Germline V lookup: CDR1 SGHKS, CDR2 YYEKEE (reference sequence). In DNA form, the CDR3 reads TGTGCCAGCAGAACCGTGGGGACCACAGATACGCAGTATTTT. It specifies CASRTVGTTDTQYF.

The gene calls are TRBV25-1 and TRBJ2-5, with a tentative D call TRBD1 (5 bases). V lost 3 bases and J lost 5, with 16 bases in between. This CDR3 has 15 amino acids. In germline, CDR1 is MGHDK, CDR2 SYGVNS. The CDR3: CASSEGRVSSETQYF. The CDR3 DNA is TGTGCCAGCAGTGAGGGCAGGGTGAGTTCGGAGACCCAGTACTTC.

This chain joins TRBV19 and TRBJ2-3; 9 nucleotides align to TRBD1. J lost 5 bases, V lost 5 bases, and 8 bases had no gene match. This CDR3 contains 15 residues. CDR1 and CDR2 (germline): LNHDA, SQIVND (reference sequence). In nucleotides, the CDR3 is TGTGCCAGTAGTCGTAAACAGGGGGCCGGAGATACGCAGTATTTT. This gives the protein CASSRKQGAGDTQYF.

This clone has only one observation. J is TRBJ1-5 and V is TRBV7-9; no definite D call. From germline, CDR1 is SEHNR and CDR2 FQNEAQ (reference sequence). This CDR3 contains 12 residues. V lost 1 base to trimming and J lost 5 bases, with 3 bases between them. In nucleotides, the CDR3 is TGTGCCAGCAGCTTAGTTGATCAGCCCCAGCATTTT. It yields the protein CASSLVDQPQHF.

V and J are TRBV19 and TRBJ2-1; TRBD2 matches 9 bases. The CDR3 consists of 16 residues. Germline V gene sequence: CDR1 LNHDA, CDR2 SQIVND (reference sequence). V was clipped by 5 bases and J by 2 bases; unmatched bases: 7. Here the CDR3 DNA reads TGTGCCAGTAGTCCCGAAGCGGGAGGCACCTACAATGAGCAGTTCTTC. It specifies CASSPEAGGTYNEQFF.

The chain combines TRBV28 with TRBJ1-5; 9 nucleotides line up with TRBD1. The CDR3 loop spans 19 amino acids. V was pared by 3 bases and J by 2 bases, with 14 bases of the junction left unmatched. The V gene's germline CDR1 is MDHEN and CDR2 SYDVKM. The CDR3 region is CASSLPRLSGQGGNQPQHF. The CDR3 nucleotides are TGTGCCAGCAGTTTGCCAAGGCTTTCGGGACAGGGTGGCAATCAGCCCCAGCATTTT.

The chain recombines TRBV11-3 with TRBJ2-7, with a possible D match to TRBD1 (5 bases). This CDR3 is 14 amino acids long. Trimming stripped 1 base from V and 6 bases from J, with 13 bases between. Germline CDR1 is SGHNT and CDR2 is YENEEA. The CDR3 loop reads CASSLGQPQSEQYF. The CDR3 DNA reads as TGTGCCAGCAGCTTAGGACAGCCCCAGAGCGAGCAGTACTTC.

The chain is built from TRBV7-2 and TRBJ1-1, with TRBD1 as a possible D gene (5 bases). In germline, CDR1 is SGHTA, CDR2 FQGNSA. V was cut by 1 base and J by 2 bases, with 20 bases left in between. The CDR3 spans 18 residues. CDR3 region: CASSLVAWGLGSNTEAFF. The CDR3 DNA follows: TGTGCCAGCAGCTTAGTGGCGTGGGGGTTGGGTTCAAACACTGAAGCTTTCTTT.

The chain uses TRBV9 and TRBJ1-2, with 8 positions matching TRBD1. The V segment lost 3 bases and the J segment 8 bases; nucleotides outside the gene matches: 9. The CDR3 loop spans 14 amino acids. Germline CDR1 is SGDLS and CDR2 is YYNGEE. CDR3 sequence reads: CASSAFGTGGGYTF. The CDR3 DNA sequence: TGTGCCAGCAGCGCCTTCGGGACAGGTGGCGGCTACACCTTC.

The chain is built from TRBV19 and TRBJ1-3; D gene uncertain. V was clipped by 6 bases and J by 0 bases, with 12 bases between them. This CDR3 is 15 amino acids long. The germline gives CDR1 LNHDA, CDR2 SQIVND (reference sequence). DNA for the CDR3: TGTGCCAGTAGAATTCTGACACACTCTGGAAACACCATATATTTT. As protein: CASRILTHSGNTIYF. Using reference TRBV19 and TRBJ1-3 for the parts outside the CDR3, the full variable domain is DGGITQSPKYLFRKEGQNVTLSCEQNLNHDAMYWYRQDPGQGLRLIYYSQIVNDFQKGDIAEGYSVSREKKESFPLTVTSAQKNPTAFYLCASRILTHSGNTIYFGEGSWLTVV.

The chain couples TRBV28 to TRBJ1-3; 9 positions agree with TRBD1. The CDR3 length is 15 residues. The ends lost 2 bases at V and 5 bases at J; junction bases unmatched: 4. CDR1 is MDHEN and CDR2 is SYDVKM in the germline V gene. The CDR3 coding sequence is TGTGCCAGCAGTTTAGGGACAGGGAACAGAAACACCATATATTTT. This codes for CASSLGTGNRNTIYF.